This T cell receptor (beta chain) was found in a study of blood T cell repertoires in COVID-19. Study-wide context: T cells, B-cell-depleted T cells, or PBMCs supplied cDNA or gDNA.

V dropped 0 bases and J dropped 4; count of bases not matched to a gene: 8. The CDR3 has 16 amino acids. Germline V gene data show CDR1 as SGDLS and CDR2 as YYNGEE. The protocol was immunoSEQ multiplex PCR, while the TCRdb copy is restricted to in-frame clones and leaves out a portion. Among about 94,000 clones listed, roughly 86% were seen once. Sequenced: peripheral blood. This sequence joins TRBV9 and TRBJ2-7, with 9 positions matching TRBD2. The receptor's source is a human donor with acute or convalescent COVID-19. The donor label of this sample is uncertain. CDR3 in amino acids: CASSVESGGSPYEQYF. The CDR3 DNA reads as TGTGCCAGCAGCGTAGAGAGCGGGGGGTCCCCGTACGAGCAGTACTTC. Full variable domain (remainder filled in from reference TRBV9 and TRBJ2-7): DSGVTQTPKHLITATGQRVTLRCSPRSGDLSVYWYQQSLDQGLQFLIQYYNGEERAKGNILERFSAQQFPDLHSELNLSSLELGDSALYFCASSVESGGSPYEQYFGPGTRLTVT.